The T cell receptor (beta chain) under discussion was sequenced for a study of radiation and T cells in renal cell carcinoma. Study as a whole: Nephrectomy followed 15 Gy stereotactic body radiation by 4 weeks.

Remarks on this clone: What it binds is not known.

Regarding time point: baseline pretreatment blood. Treatment in this sample: 15 Gy SBRT to primary tumor, nephrectomy 4 weeks later. Blood was sampled at baseline, 2 weeks and 4 weeks after SBRT. Repertoires were generated with immunoSEQ multiplex PCR, while TCRdb's copy carries only in-frame clones and drops some. The sample has roughly 100,000 clones, 70% to 90% seen once. In germline, CDR1 is SGHRS, CDR2 YFSETQ. The CDR3 has 16 residues. V shed 5 bases and J shed 2 bases, with 20 bases lying between them. Regarding the study as a whole: In blood, top tumor clones expanded by 2 weeks, shrinking by 4. No pretreatment tumor biopsies were available for baseline clonotypes.

V and J are TRBV5-1 and TRBJ2-7, with D maybe TRBD1 (7 bases). The sequence was obtained from a man aged 50-59 years with renal cell carcinoma. Sequenced material: blood, taken from a patient whose treatment included radiotherapy and nephrectomy. The CDR3 sequence: CASSPATGGGAYEQYF. CDR3 nucleotides: TGCGCCAGCAGTCCTGCCACCGGAGGGGGCGCCTACGAGCAGTACTTC. Filled out from reference TRBV5-1 and TRBJ2-7, the complete variable domain reads KAGVTQTPRYLIKTRGQQVTLSCSPISGHRSVSWYQQTPGQGLQFLFEYFSETQRNKGNFPGRFSGRQFSNSRSEMNVSTLELGDSALYLCASSPATGGGAYEQYFGPGTRLTVT.